The 26 T cell receptor beta chains presented below share a single source sample, sequenced in a study of beta chain features in type 1 diabetes. Reverse transcription of all isolated RNA meant that expressed TCRB transcripts were sequenced. Assay: immunoSEQ multiplex PCR; the TCRdb copy retains only in-frame clones and omits some. The table shows nearly 350,000 clones, with 8% occurring only once. The sequencing sample was made of central memory CD4+ T cells from blood. The receptor source for this set is a young woman in good health.

V is TRBV5-1 and J is TRBJ2-3; D gene ambiguous. From germline, CDR1 is SGHRS and CDR2 YFSETQ. Trimming removed 0 bases at V and 6 bases at J, with 8 bases between. The CDR3 has 13 residues. Here the CDR3 DNA reads TGCGCCAGCAGCTTGGCGGCGTCGGATACGCAGTATTTT. Its protein is CASSLAASDTQYF.

This rearrangement joins TRBV20-1 to TRBJ2-1; possibly TRBD2 for D (5 bases). V lost 6 bases, J lost 8 bases, and 11 bases lay in between. The CDR3 is 11 residues long. CDR1 and CDR2 (germline): DFQATT, SNEGSKA (reference sequence). The CDR3 sequence: CSAELVYEQFF. The CDR3 DNA is TGCAGTGCCGAACTAGTTTATGAGCAGTTCTTC.

This clone occurred many times. CDR3 coding DNA: TGTGCCAGCAGATCTGGAGGGGACGGCTCCTACGAGCAGTACTTC. Its protein product is CASRSGGDGSYEQYF. The genes are TRBV5-4 and TRBJ2-7; perhaps TRBD2 as D (6 bases). The CDR3 loop spans 15 amino acids. Germline V lookup: CDR1 SGHNT, CDR2 YYREEE (reference sequence). Trimming took off 5 bases at V and 0 bases at J, with 15 bases between the two ends.

This clone was detected ten times or more. This chain uses TRBV2 with TRBJ1-5; D is perhaps TRBD1 (5 bases). The germline V and J ends were trimmed by 3 bases and 11 bases, with 20 bases remaining between them. CDR3 length equals 15 residues. Germline loops: CDR1 SNHLY, CDR2 FYNNEI. CDR3 in DNA: TGTGCCAGCAGTGACCCAGTGCGGGGCCCGGGGGCCCAGCATTTT. It encodes CASSDPVRGPGAQHF.

This clone was seen only a few times. This chain joins TRBV19 and TRBJ2-2; TRBD2 agrees at 7 bases. This CDR3 region has 18 residues. V gave up 7 bases and J gave up 4 bases; unmatched junction bases: 18. CDR1 and CDR2 from the germline V gene are LNHDA and SQIVND (reference sequence). The DNA of the CDR3 is TGTGCCAGTATGCCGGGGGTTTTCGGGAGGAAGGCCACCGGGGAGCTGTTTTTT. It yields the protein CASMPGVFGRKATGELFF.

This clone was seen only a few times. The chain employs TRBV28 and TRBJ2-2, with D unresolved. Deletions cut 6 bases from V and 2 bases from J, with 7 bases between. Germline V gives CDR1 MDHEN, CDR2 SYDVKM. This CDR3 has 13 residues. The CDR3 region is CASRQSNTGELFF. The CDR3, as DNA: TGTGCCAGCAGGCAGTCCAACACCGGGGAGCTGTTTTTT.

This clone has just a few counts. The chain couples TRBV6-5 to TRBJ2-7, with 9 bases matching TRBD1. Germline CDR1 reads MNHEY; CDR2 reads SVGAGI. J lost 6 bases, V lost 5 bases, and 5 bases had no gene match. This CDR3 comprises 13 residues. CDR3 residues: CASSLTGGSEQYF. CDR3 DNA: TGTGCCAGCAGTCTAACAGGGGGCTCCGAGCAGTACTTC.

The V gene is TRBV4-2, the J gene TRBJ2-5; D possibly uses TRBD1 or TRBD2 (6 bases each). Trimming shortened V by 2 bases and J by 5 bases, and 24 bases separated the two germline ends. This CDR3 is 18 amino acids long. Germline values: CDR1 LGHNA, CDR2 YNFKEQ. Here the CDR3 DNA reads TGTGCCAGCAGCCAAAAGCCGTTCGGACAGCCGGCGGGGGAGACCCAGTACTTC. It specifies CASSQKPFGQPAGETQYF.

This clone was detected only a few times. This chain connects TRBV15 to TRBJ1-1, with 9 bases identical to TRBD1. The CDR3 loop spans 14 amino acids. The germline gives CDR1 LNHNV, CDR2 YYDKDF (reference sequence). The J segment lost 7 bases and the V segment lost 1 base, leaving 4 bases of the junction unmatched. The CDR3 region is CATSRGPGQGEAFF. Written as DNA, the CDR3 is TGTGCCACCAGCAGAGGACCGGGACAGGGTGAAGCTTTCTTT.

This clone has more than one count but fewer than ten. This chain links TRBV5-6 with TRBJ1-2; possible D gene TRBD1, 5 bases. CDR3 length: 15 residues. V shed 1 base and J shed 5 bases, with 15 bases lying between them. Germline values: CDR1 SGHDT, CDR2 YYEEEE. CDR3 DNA sequence: TGTGCCAGCAGCTTGTTCGGGGGAGTGCGGTATGGCTACACCTTC. Residues: CASSLFGGVRYGYTF.

This clone was counted a few times. The chain joins TRBV6-5 to TRBJ2-7; 10 bases line up with TRBD1. The germline V gene encodes CDR1 MNHEY and CDR2 SVGAGI. The CDR3 spans 14 residues. V lost 3 bases to trimming and J lost 5 bases; unmatched junction nucleotides: 4. For the CDR3, the DNA is TGTGCCAGCAGTTATTCCGACAGGGGGCACGAGCAGTACTTC. It translates to CASSYSDRGHEQYF.

This clone has just one count. V usage is TRBV7-9 and J usage is TRBJ2-5; no definite D call. Germline CDR1 reads SEHNR; CDR2 reads FQNEAQ (reference sequence). Trimming cost V 6 bases and J 2 bases, with 7 bases left between them. The CDR3 contains 12 residues. CDR3 region: CASRLLQETQYF. The CDR3 DNA reads as TGTGCCAGCAGATTACTTCAAGAGACCCAGTACTTC.

V usage is TRBV4-3 and J usage is TRBJ1-2, with a tentative D call TRBD1 (5 bases). Between the trimmed V and J ends, which lost 1 base and 3 bases, there was a span of 12 bases. The germline gives CDR1 LGHNA, CDR2 YSLEER. The CDR3 loop spans 15 amino acids. CDR3 sequence: CASSQGVTGDYGYTF. CDR3 DNA: TGCGCCAGCAGCCAAGGGGTCACAGGAGACTATGGCTACACCTTC.

The V call is TRBV6-6, the J call TRBJ2-7; the D is unclear. In germline, CDR1 is MNHNY, CDR2 SVGAGI (reference sequence). The V end lost 2 bases, the J end lost 4 bases, and 6 bases lay between the germline ends. This CDR3 is 12 amino acids long. CDR3 residues: CASSYDLYEQYF. DNA of the CDR3: TGTGCCAGCAGTTACGACCTATACGAGCAGTACTTC.

Details on this clone: Other DNA sequences in this specimen translate into the identical CDR3. This chain links TRBV6-5 with TRBJ1-2; no reliable D call. V was cut by 0 bases and J by 6 bases, with 11 bases left in between. In germline, CDR1 is MNHEY, CDR2 SVGAGI. This CDR3 contains 14 residues. The CDR3 DNA is TGTGCCAGCAGTTACTCGTCTGGGATGGATGGCTACACCTTC. Amino acids: CASSYSSGMDGYTF.

Concerning this clone: Other DNA variants within this sample encode the same CDR3. V gene TRBV6-5 combines with J gene TRBJ2-2, with D possibly being TRBD2 (6 bases). This CDR3 region has 14 residues. Deletions cut 5 bases from V and 2 bases from J, with 9 bases between. Per germline, CDR1 MNHEY and CDR2 SVGAGI. DNA for the CDR3: TGTGCCAGCAGTCGGGACTTAAACACCGGGGAGCTGTTTTTT. The encoded protein is CASSRDLNTGELFF.

This clone was counted between two and nine times. V usage is TRBV7-6 and J usage is TRBJ1-2, with 7 bases fitting TRBD1. The ends lost 1 base at V and 7 bases at J; junction bases unmatched: 3. CDR1 is SGHVS, CDR2 FNYEAQ, per germline. The CDR3 covers 13 residues. The CDR3 nucleotides read TGTGCCAGCAGCTTAGAGGGGGCGAGTGGCTACACCTTC. This sequence encodes CASSLEGASGYTF. The full variable domain, rest sourced from reference TRBV7-6 and TRBJ1-2, is GAGVSQSPRYKVTKRGQDVALRCDPISGHVSLYWYRQALGQGPEFLTYFNYEAQQDKSGLPNDRFSAERPEGSISTLTIQRTEQRDSAMYRCASSLEGASGYTFGSGTRLTVV.

The chain joins TRBV4-3 to TRBJ2-1; D is possibly TRBD1 or TRBD2 (6 bases each). The CDR3 has 15 residues. From germline, CDR1 is LGHNA and CDR2 YSLEER. The V gene lost 2 bases and the J gene lost 9 bases, with 17 bases spanning the gap. CDR3 coding DNA: TGCGCCAGCAGCCAAACTTGGGGGGCGGAGGGTGAGCAGTTCTTC. Its translation: CASSQTWGAEGEQFF.

This clone has a count of ten or more. V usage is TRBV18 and J usage is TRBJ2-3; 14 bases are shared with TRBD2. With 2 bases clipped from V and 6 bases from J, the junction kept 7 bases outside the gene matches. The CDR3 has 17 amino acids. Germline lookup yields CDR1 KGHSH and CDR2 LQKENI. CDR3 loop: CASSPGTSGRRSDTQYF. CDR3 bases: TGTGCCAGCTCACCAGGGACTAGCGGGAGAAGATCTGATACGCAGTATTTT.

There are a few counts of this clone. CDR3 bases: TGCGCCAGCAGCTTGGAGGACAGAAAACAAGAGACCCAGTACTTC. Protein: CASSLEDRKQETQYF. V usage is TRBV5-1 and J usage is TRBJ2-5, with TRBD1 as a possible D gene (6 bases). The germline V and J ends were trimmed by 0 bases and 2 bases, with 11 bases remaining between them. The germline V gene has CDR1 SGHRS and CDR2 YFSETQ. This CDR3 has 15 amino acids.

V usage is TRBV4-3 and J usage is TRBJ2-7; D gene unclear. Trimming shortened V by 0 bases and J by 6 bases, and 15 bases separated the two germline ends. Germline V gene sequence: CDR1 LGHNA, CDR2 YSLEER. CDR3 length equals 15 residues. CDR3 loop: CASSQDIGVSREQYF. DNA of the CDR3: TGCGCCAGCAGCCAAGATATAGGCGTATCCCGCGAGCAGTACTTC.

Only a few counts were recorded for this clone. The chain carries TRBV28 and TRBJ1-1, with TRBD1 as a possible D gene (6 bases). Between the trimmed V and J ends, which lost 3 bases and 4 bases, there was a span of 9 bases. The CDR3 runs 13 residues. Germline CDR1 and CDR2: MDHEN and SYDVKM. As DNA, the CDR3 is TGTGCCAGCAGTTTCTCAGGGGTCACTGAAGCTTTCTTT. Its translation is CASSFSGVTEAFF. Using reference TRBV28 and TRBJ1-1 for the parts outside the CDR3, the full variable domain is DVKVTQSSRYLVKRTGEKVFLECVQDMDHENMFWYRQDPGLGLRLIYFSYDVKMKEKGDIPEGYSVSREKKERFSLILESASTNQTSMYLCASSFSGVTEAFFGQGTRLTVV.

The V and J genes are TRBV29-1 and TRBJ1-2; no definite D call. The CDR3 runs 12 residues. Trimming removed 6 bases from V and 5 bases from J, with 13 bases in between. Germline V gives CDR1 SQVTM, CDR2 ANQGSEA. The DNA for the CDR3 is TGCAGCGTGTCAAGCCCCCCTTATGGCTACACCTTC. Translated: CSVSSPPYGYTF. The full variable domain, with the rest looked up from reference TRBV29-1 and TRBJ1-2, is SAVISQKPSRDICQRGTSLTIQCQVDSQVTMMFWYRQQPGQSLTLIATANQGSEATYESGFVIDKFPISRPNLTFSTLTVSNMSPEDSSIYLCSVSSPPYGYTFGSGTRLTVV.

This sequence joins TRBV28 and TRBJ1-2; D unresolved. The germline gives CDR1 MDHEN, CDR2 SYDVKM. Trimming pared 2 bases from V and 4 bases from J, leaving 5 bases between. The CDR3 extends over 12 amino acids. The DNA for the CDR3 is TGTGCCAGCAGTTTAGGGTTCTATGGCTACACCTTC. This sequence encodes CASSLGFYGYTF.

This clone was observed a handful of times. The chain carries TRBV18 and TRBJ2-1; a weak D match, TRBD2 (5 bases). The CDR3 runs 15 residues. The V and J ends lost 6 bases and 0 bases respectively, with 12 bases between them. Germline V gene sequence: CDR1 KGHSH, CDR2 LQKENI. As DNA, the CDR3 is TGTGCCAGCTCCCGGGAAGCCTTCTCCTACAATGAGCAGTTCTTC. Translated: CASSREAFSYNEQFF.

There are a few counts of this clone. V gene TRBV18 combines with J gene TRBJ2-7; perhaps TRBD2 as D (5 bases). CDR3 size: 14 residues. The V gene's germline CDR1 is KGHSH and CDR2 LQKENI. Deletions cut 3 bases from V and 4 bases from J, with 13 bases between. CDR3 nucleotides: TGTGCCAGCTCACCCCGCGGGCGGCCGTACGAGCAGTACTTC. Protein product: CASSPRGRPYEQYF.